The entry below describes one TCR beta chain. Authors' processing steps: Estimates of nucleated cell counts were drawn from the amplification of reference gene primers. The method was immunoSEQ multiplex PCR; TCRdb's version includes in-frame clones alone and lacks a portion of them. V, J and clone size were drawn from that table, and D and trimming were deduced from the DNA. The sample includes about 64,000 clones, 75% to 90% seen only once; the top ten take roughly an eighth. V lost 0 bases and J lost 7, with 6 bases in between. The germline V gene encodes CDR1 WSHSY and CDR2 SAAADI. The CDR3 consists of 12 residues. The data are from a study of blood T cell repertoires in COVID-19. Whole-study context: Sites in the United States, Italy and Spain provided acute and convalescent COVID-19 samples. T cells, B-cell-depleted T cells, or PBMCs provided the cDNA or gDNA that served as material.

The origin of this receptor is a human donor in a cohort sampled during active COVID-19. The gene calls are TRBV10-2 and TRBJ2-5; no clear D gene. Input material: peripheral blood. The CDR3 is CASSESLPTQYF. The CDR3 DNA is TGCGCCAGCAGTGAGTCCCTTCCGACCCAGTACTTC.